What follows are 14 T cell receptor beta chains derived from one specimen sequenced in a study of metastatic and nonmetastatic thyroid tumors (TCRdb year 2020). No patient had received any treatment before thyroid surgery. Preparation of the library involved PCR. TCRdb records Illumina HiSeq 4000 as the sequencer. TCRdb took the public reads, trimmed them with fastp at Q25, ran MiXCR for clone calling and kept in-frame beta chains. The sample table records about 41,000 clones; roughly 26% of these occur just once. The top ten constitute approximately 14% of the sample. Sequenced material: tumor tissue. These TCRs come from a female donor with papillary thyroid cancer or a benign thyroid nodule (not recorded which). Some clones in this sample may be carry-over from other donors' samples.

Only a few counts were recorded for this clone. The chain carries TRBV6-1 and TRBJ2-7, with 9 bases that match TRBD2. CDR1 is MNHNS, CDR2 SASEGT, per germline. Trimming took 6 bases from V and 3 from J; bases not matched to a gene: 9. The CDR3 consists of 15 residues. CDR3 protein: CASRGRAGGGYEQYF. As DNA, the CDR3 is TGTGCCAGCAGGGGGCGAGCGGGAGGCGGCTACGAGCAGTACTTC.

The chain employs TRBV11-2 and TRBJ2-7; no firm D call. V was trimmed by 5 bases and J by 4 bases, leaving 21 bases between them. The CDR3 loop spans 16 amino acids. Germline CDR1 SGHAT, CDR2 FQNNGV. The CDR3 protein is CASSANLGSGVYEQYF. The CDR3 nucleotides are TGTGCCAGCAGCGCGAATCTAGGGTCTGGAGTTTACGAGCAGTACTTC.

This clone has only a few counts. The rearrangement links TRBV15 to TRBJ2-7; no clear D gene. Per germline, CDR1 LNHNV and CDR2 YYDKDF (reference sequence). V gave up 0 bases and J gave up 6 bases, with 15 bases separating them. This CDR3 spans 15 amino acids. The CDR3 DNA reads TGTGCCACCAGCAGAGAGGGAATATGGGATGGCGAGCAGTACTTC. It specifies CATSREGIWDGEQYF.

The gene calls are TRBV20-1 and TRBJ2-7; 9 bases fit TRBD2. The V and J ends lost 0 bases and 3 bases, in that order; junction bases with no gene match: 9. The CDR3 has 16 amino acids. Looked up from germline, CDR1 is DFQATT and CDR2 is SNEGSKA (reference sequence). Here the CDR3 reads CSARENRLAALYEQYF. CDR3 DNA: TGCAGTGCTAGAGAGAACAGACTAGCGGCCCTCTACGAGCAGTACTTC.

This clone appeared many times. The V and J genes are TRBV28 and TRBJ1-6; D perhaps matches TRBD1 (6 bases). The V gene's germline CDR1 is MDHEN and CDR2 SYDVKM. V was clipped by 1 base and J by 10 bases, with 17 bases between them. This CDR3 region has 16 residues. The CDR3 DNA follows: TGTGCCAGCAGTTTATCCGACACCCTGAGGGGGTCACCCCTCCACTTT. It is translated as CASSLSDTLRGSPLHF.

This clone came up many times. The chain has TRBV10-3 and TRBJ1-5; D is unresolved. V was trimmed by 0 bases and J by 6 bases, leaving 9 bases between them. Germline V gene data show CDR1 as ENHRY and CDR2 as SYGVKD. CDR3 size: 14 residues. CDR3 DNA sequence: TGTGCCATCAGTGAGTCCCCCGGGGTTCAGCCCCAGCATTTT. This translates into CAISESPGVQPQHF.

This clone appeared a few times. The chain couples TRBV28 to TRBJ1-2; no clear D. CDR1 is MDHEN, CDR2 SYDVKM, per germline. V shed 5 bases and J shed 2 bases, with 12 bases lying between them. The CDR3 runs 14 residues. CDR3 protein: CASSPMEENYGYTF. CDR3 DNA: TGTGCCAGCAGTCCCATGGAGGAGAACTATGGCTACACCTTC.

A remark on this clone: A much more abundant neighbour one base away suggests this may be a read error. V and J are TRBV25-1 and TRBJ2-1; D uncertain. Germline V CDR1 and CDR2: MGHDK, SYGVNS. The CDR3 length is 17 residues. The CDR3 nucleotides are TGTGCCAGCAGTGACCCGGTACCATCAAGCTCCCACAATGAGCAGTTCTTC. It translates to CASSDPVPSSSHNEQFF.

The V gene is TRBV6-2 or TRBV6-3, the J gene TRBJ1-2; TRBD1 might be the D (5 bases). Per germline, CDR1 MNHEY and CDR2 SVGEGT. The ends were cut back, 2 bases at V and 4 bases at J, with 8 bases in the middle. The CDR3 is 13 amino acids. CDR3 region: CASSYTGAYGYTF. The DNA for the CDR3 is TGTGCCAGCAGTTACACAGGAGCCTATGGCTACACCTTC.

The DNA of the CDR3 is TGCGCCAGCAGCTTGGGGGGGGCAGAGACCCAGTACTTC. Translated, it gives CASSLGGAETQYF. The chain carries TRBV5-1 and TRBJ2-5; the D call may be TRBD1 or TRBD2 (6 bases each). Germline CDR1 reads SGHRS; CDR2 reads YFSETQ. The CDR3 consists of 13 residues. V gave up 0 bases and J gave up 4 bases, with 7 bases separating them.

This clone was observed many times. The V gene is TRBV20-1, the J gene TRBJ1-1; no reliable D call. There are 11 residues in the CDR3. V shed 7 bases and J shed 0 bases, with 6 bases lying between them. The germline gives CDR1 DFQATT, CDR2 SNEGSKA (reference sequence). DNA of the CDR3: TGCAGTGTGGAAATGAACACTGAAGCTTTCTTT. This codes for CSVEMNTEAFF.

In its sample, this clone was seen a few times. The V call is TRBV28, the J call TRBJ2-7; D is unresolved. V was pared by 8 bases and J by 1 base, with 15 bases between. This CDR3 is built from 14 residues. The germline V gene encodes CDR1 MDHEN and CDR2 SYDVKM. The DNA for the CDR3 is TGTGCCAGCTGGGCCGGAGAGTTATCCTACGAGCAGTACTTC. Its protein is CASWAGELSYEQYF.

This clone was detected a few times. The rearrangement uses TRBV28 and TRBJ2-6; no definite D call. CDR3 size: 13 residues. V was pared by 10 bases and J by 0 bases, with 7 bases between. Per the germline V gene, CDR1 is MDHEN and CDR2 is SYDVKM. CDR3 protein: CAIRSSGANVLTF. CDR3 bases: TGTGCCATACGGTCCTCTGGGGCCAACGTCCTGACTTTC.

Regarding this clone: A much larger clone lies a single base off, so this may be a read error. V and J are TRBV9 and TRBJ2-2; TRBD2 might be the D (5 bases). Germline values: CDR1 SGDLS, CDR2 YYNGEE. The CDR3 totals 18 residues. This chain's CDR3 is CASSVRLQEVWVTGEPFF. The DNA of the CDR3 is TGTGCCAGCAGCGTTCGACTGCAAGAAGTTTGGGTGACCGGGGAGCCGTTTTTT.